This entry is about one TCR delta chain. The antigen this receptor binds is unknown. Base quality data are lacking; no much larger clone is found one base away. The CDR3 numbers 19 residues from cysteine through phenylalanine. Left in the record is the CDR3 DNA by itself, 57 bases read in frame from the first base. Relative to germline, V is missing 2 bases and J is missing 4 bases, with 18 bases of the junction outside any gene match. CDR1 and CDR2 are read off the germline V gene as TSWWSYY and QGS. The sample belongs to a study of delta chains in infants with herpesvirus infections (dated by TCRdb to the early 2020s). Notes on the research overall: To characterize gammadelta T cell responses to primary cytomegalovirus (CMV) infection, researchers prospectively followed a birth cohort of Ugandan infants starting at birth. Infant blood samples were grouped into approximate age categories of 1.5, 4, 8 and 12 months. From PBMC, gammadelta TCRs were sequenced for under 20 CMV-infected infants (one congenitally infected) and 8 CMV-uninfected infants who had sufficient sample available. A public fetal Vdelta1/Vgamma8 gammadelta TCR clonotype was searched for in infants infected with CMV after birth. Belgian fetal and cord blood gammadelta TCR data that had been published previously were included solely for comparison and were not produced in this cohort. The study at large found these results: The frequency of the public clonotype among Vdelta1 cells appeared to be inversely correlated with age at infection and fell quickly, apparently not lasting beyond about two months. Limitations noted by the authors included a small sample size and a lack of race- or environment-matched controls, because nearly all Ugandans acquire CMV before adulthood. In CMV-uninfected infants, the public clonotype might still be present but below the detection limit. The public clonotype was found only at the first time point after infection and was absent in uninfected infants and in those infected after 120 days. Of roughly 17 CMV-infected infants, several carried the public Vdelta1 clonotype: the congenitally infected infant plus three who were infected postnatally before 120 days of age.

Library creation used RT-PCR. PBMC RNA was reverse transcribed with SuperScript II using gamma-chain- and delta-chain-specific primers to generate TCR cDNA. The cDNA was purified with AMPure XP beads, then amplified and indexed with Illumina adapters using the Nextera XT Index Kit. gammadelta TCR libraries were sequenced on an Illumina MiSeq with a V2 300-cycle kit. On the study's bioinformatics: Using MiXCR v2.1.12, CDR3 sequences were assembled, and reads were mapped onto D, J and V genes obtained from GenBank. Repertoire analyses of the CDR3 clonotypes were performed with VDJtools v1.2.1. TCRdb reprocessed the public data with the CATT caller; entries with the same nucleotide sequence were combined afterwards. TCRdb, rather than the study authors, made the V and J calls. The sample table shows roughly 1,500 delta-chain clones, and 25% to 35% are seen once. Over 6.5% of the sample is in the top ten clones.

Pregnant women getting prenatal care were recruited in Kampala, Uganda, and their infants were enrolled; maternal HIV status had to be documented. Home visits to families took place weekly, and collection of infant clinical information, oral swabs and peripheral blood began at 6 weeks of age and was repeated every 4 months after that. After blood was collected in heparin tubes, PBMC were isolated using Ficoll-Paque density gradient centrifugation and then cryopreserved. The TCR was taken from a human donor who was a Ugandan infant, either HIV-exposed or HIV-unexposed (not recorded which). Rearrangement joined TRDV1 to TRDJ1, with 8 middle bases fitting TRDD3. Sequences were derived from peripheral blood, sampled at time point 1 of longitudinal follow-up. For the CDR3, the sequence is CALGERDPGVWGMDDKLIF. The nucleotides are TGTGCTCTTGGGGAAAGGGATCCCGGAGTGTGGGGGATGGACGATAAACTCATCTTT.